A single TCR beta chain is shown here with its context. The antigen remains unidentified. This specimen belongs to a study of OX40 agonist ivuxolimab in advanced cancers. Study at large: An anti-OX40 (CD134) antibody with agonistic activity, ivuxolimab, was administered to patients. Earlier anti-PD-1, anti-PD-L1 or anti-CTLA-4 therapy was permitted; about 39% had received some. Notes on the study in general: Among the lowest peripheral clonal expansion occurred in 0.1-3.0 mg/kg partial responders. More expanded clones were seen, on average, in CD8+ T cells than in CD4+.

CDR3 length equals 17 residues. V was shortened by 5 bases and J by 1 base, with 17 bases between the two germline ends. Germline CDR1 is MDHEN and CDR2 is SYDVKM. Sequencing used immunoSEQ multiplex PCR; TCRdb keeps in-frame clones, though not all of them. Counted here are fewer than 65,000 clones, approximately 87% occurring once; the ten biggest clones make up roughly 4.9%. Sequencing was performed on CD4+ or CD8+ T cells sorted from blood, taken in a trial of the OX40 agonist ivuxolimab. This chain links TRBV28 with TRBJ2-2, with D perhaps matching TRBD1 (6 bases). The receptor comes from an adult with an advanced solid tumor such as melanoma, head and neck, liver or kidney cancer. CDR3 amino acids: CASSPFQGSRNTGELFF. Written as DNA, the CDR3 is TGTGCCAGCAGTCCCTTTCAGGGGTCACGGAACACCGGGGAGCTGTTTTTT.